A selection of T cell receptor beta chains follows, all from one sample in a study of post-analysis software for immune sequencing data. From the PCR reads, TCRdb called clonotypes with MiXCR, one entry per CDR3 protein. The sample yields 550,000 to 700,000 distinct CDR3 sequences, 40% to 50% seen once. Sequencing was performed on blood. All receptors derive from a girl between 10 and 17 years old with multiple sclerosis. The CDR3 runs from the conserved cysteine through the conserved F or W. A row's size may be missing; if present it is once, few, many or a size class.

abundance,v_gene,j_gene,CDR3aa
NA,TRBV19,TRBJ1-1,CARLIGNTEAFF
few,TRBV7-7,TRBJ2-3,CASSLRGRVTDTQYF
few,TRBV12-3/TRBV12-4,TRBJ1-2,CASSPGTGAGGYTF
NA,TRBV4-1,TRBJ2-7,CASSQVRLAVEQYF
NA,TRBV12-3/TRBV12-4,TRBJ2-1,CASSLRSGGEQFF
NA,TRBV6-5,TRBJ2-1,CASSYSAGDNEQFF
NA,TRBV29-1,TRBJ2-3,CSVTTSAGGHTQYF
NA,TRBV6-1,TRBJ1-1,CASSVGGGDTEAFF
few,TRBV5-1,TRBJ2-1,CASSLPTSAYNEQFF
NA,TRBV12-3/TRBV12-4,TRBJ2-7,CASSRYEVSYYEQYF
few,TRBV29-1,TRBJ2-1,CSVDSGTTLRNEQFF
NA,TRBV7-9,NA,CASSLVRNEQYF
NA,TRBV20-1,TRBJ2-5,CSALSSGTVTYERYF
NA,TRBV20-1,TRBJ2-4,CSAASWEQEKNIQYF
NA,TRBV5-6,TRBJ1-5,CASSFHRGSNQPQHF
few,TRBV11-1,TRBJ2-5,CASSLQSGPQETQYF
NA,TRBV5-1,TRBJ2-4,CASSFGAGTKNIQYF
NA,TRBV4-1,TRBJ2-7,CASSHGGGSYEQYF
once,TRBV7-8,TRBJ2-5,CASAPRRFLNEQYF
few,TRBV4-1,TRBJ1-2,CASSQDPTGRDRGRRWNYGYTF
few,TRBV29-1,TRBJ2-3,CSVVEQGGFPDTQYF
few,TRBV7-8,TRBJ2-1,CASSLDSVLRYGQGSFFNEQFF
NA,TRBV20-1,TRBJ2-1,CSARDREYSYNEQFF
NA,TRBV5-5,TRBJ2-5,CATQFHSGVNEQYF
many,TRBV29-1,TRBJ2-1,CSVPLEYNEQFF
many,TRBV20-1,TRBJ2-1,CSAKPGTSEIEQFF
NA,TRBV12-3/TRBV12-4,TRBJ2-3,CASSPTRADTQYF
NA,TRBV29-1,TRBJ1-2,CSVEALDQDGYTF
NA,TRBV30,TRBJ1-5,CAWSSTGRGGYNQPQHF
NA,TRBV2,TRBJ2-7,CASRLGSSYEQYF
NA,TRBV3-1,TRBJ2-3,CASSRGREADTQYF
NA,TRBV12-3/TRBV12-4,TRBJ1-2,CASSKRTDYGYTF
NA,TRBV6-5,TRBJ2-1,CALGTGPYNEQFF
few,TRBV10-3,TRBJ2-3,CAISGLTTSTDTQYF
NA,TRBV7-6,TRBJ2-1,CASSSEMSRGGEQFF
NA,TRBV6-6,TRBJ1-5,CASVARTYSNQPQHF
few,TRBV6-6,TRBJ2-3,CASNPTFTDTQYF
NA,TRBV20-1,TRBJ2-3,CSSPAGGRTDTQYF
few,TRBV7-9,TRBJ1-2,CASSLGTGGYTF
few,TRBV27,TRBJ2-3,CASYPTGDAHTQYF
few,TRBV20-1,TRBJ1-2,CSARDKGGSASFNYGYTF
NA,TRBV7-2,TRBJ2-1,CASSLGTGFSSYNEQFF
NA,TRBV6-6,TRBJ2-7,CATTSSYEQYF
few,TRBV11-2,TRBJ2-1,CASSLVFSGEQFF
few,TRBV12-3/TRBV12-4,TRBJ2-5,CASSLLQGQETQYF
NA,TRBV7-2,TRBJ1-1,CASSLRTGGVNTEAFF
few,TRBV10-1,TRBJ2-3,CASGRDRGGGTDTQYF
few,TRBV27,TRBJ1-2,CASSFGQGASGYTF
NA,TRBV2,TRBJ1-2,CASTTGERLTPNYGYTF
NA,TRBV3-1,TRBJ2-1,CASSLNDLGYNEQFF
NA,TRBV27,TRBJ2-3,CASSTLQGEGTDTQYF
many,TRBV11-2,TRBJ2-1,CASSGRGDSSYNEQFF
NA,TRBV7-2,TRBJ2-7,CASSLQGLKIEQYF
NA,TRBV5-1,TRBJ2-5,CASSLRTYLPRETQYF